This TCR beta chain was observed in a study of shared clonotypes between healthy human individuals. Study overall: The cohort comprised a couple of women and a few men. Their ages spanned 18 to 49 years. Each donor's CD8 memory used one plate, CD8 naive two, each CD4 subset three.

Trimming took off 5 bases at V and 3 bases at J, with 7 bases between the two ends. The CDR3 sequence is 12 residues long. From germline, CDR1 is MNHEY and CDR2 SVGAGI. When replicate PCRs were run on sorted subsets, they used about 220 ng DNA, approximately 33,000 T cell genomes. Clones were read by immunoSEQ multiplex PCR, and TCRdb kept only the in-frame ones, dropping some. The sample shows 2 million to 2.5 million clones, approximately 94% of them seen only once. Comments on this clone: The sample contains more than one DNA sequence encoding this CDR3.

The sequence was obtained from a man younger than 30 in good health. Specimen: naive CD4+ T cells sorted from blood. Subset here: CD45RA+ positively selected. The chain is built from TRBV6-5 and TRBJ1-2, with D tentatively TRBD1 (6 bases). CDR3: CASSRGDYGYTF. As DNA, the CDR3 is TGTGCCAGCAGTAGGGGGGACTATGGCTACACCTTC.